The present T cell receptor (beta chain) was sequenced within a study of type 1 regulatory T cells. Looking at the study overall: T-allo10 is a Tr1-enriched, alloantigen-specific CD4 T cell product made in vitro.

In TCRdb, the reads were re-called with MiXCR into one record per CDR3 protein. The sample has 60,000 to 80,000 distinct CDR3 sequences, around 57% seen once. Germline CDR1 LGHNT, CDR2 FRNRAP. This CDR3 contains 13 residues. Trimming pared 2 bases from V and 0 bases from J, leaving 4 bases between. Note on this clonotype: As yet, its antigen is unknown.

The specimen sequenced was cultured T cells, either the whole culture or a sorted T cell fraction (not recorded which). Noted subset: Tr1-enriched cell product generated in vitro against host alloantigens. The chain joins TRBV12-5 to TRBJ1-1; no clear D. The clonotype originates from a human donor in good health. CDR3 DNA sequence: TGTGCTAGTGGTTTGCGAGTGAACACTGAAGCTTTCTTT. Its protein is CASGLRVNTEAFF.